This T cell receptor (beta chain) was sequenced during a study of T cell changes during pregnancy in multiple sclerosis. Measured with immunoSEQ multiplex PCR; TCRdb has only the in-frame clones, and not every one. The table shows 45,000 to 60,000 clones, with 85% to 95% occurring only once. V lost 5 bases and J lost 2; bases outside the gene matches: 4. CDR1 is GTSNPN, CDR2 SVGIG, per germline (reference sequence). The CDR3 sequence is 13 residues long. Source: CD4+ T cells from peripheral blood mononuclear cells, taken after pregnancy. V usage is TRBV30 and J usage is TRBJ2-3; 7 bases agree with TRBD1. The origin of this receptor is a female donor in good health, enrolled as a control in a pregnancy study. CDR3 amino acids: CAWDRANTDTQYF. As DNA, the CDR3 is TGTGCCTGGGACAGGGCAAACACAGATACGCAGTATTTT.